This T cell receptor (beta chain) appears in the sequencing data of a study of cytomegalovirus exposure and HLA in healthy donors. A multiplex PCR was run with 60 Vbeta primers and 13 Jbeta primers. Repertoires were generated with immunoSEQ multiplex PCR, while TCRdb's copy carries only in-frame clones and drops some. With around 74,000 clones in the sample, the ten largest clones hold roughly 13%. V lost 5 bases to trimming and J lost 7 bases; unmatched junction nucleotides: 10. The CDR3 is 15 residues long. Germline-derived CDR1 and CDR2 are MNHNS and SASEGT. The specimen sequenced was PBMCs. The TCR originated in a man aged 50 to 59 in good health and CMV-seropositive. The chain carries TRBV6-1 and TRBJ2-1, with TRBD2 identical over 8 bases. In DNA form, the CDR3 reads TGTGCCAGCAGTCCCCGGGGGGGCTTTGGAAATGAGCAGTTCTTC. Its translation: CASSPRGGFGNEQFF.